This T cell receptor beta chain was sequenced in a study of blood T cells in healthy people across ages. This clonotype has only a few counts. Then a second PCR, running roughly 7 to 12 cycles, was carried out with a sample-barcoded 5' primer and a J-beta primer mix. One entry per CDR3 protein, called by TCRdb with MiXCR from the 5' RACE reads. The sample consists of about 560,000 distinct CDR3 sequences, approximately 26% of them appearing once. CDR1 and CDR2 (germline): SGHVS, FNYEAQ. Trimming cost V 1 base and J 4 bases, with 10 bases left between them. The CDR3 extends over 14 amino acids. This sample also belongs to another study, concerning T cells of mothers and their children.

The chain combines TRBV7-6 with TRBJ2-5; D is possibly TRBD1 or TRBD2 (5 bases each). This sequence was found in a boy aged 2 to 10 in good health. The sequenced sample consisted of blood. CDR3 in DNA: TGTGCCAGCAGCTTAGTGGTGGGACGAGAGACCCAGTACTTC. This translates into CASSLVVGRETQYF.